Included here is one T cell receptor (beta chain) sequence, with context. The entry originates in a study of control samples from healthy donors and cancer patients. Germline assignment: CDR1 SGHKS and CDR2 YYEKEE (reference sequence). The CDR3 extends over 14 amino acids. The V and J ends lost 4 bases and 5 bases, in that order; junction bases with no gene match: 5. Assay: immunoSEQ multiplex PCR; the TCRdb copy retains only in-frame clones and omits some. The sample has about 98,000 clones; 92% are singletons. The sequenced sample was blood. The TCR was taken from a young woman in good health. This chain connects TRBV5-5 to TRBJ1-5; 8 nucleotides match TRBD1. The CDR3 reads CASSRTGWDQPQHF. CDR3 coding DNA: TGTGCCAGCAGCAGGACAGGGTGGGATCAGCCCCAGCATTTT. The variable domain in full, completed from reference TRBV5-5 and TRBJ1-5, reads DAGVTQSPTHLIKTRGQQVTLRCSPISGHKSVSWYQQVLGQGPQFIFQYYEKEERGRGNFPDRFSARQFPNYSSELNVNALLLGDSALYLCASSRTGWDQPQHFGDGTRLSIL.